Listed below are T cell receptor beta chains from one sample, sequenced in a study of shared clonotypes between healthy human individuals. Assay used: immunoSEQ multiplex PCR; TCRdb lists only in-frame clones, some missing. The sample records around 650,000 clones, 95% to 97% being singletons. Source material: naive CD8+ T cells sorted from blood. Receptors originate from a woman aged 25 to 39 in good health. Each CDR3 is given with its conserved first and last residue. A D gene is named only where the DNA matches it firmly. Expanded clones get a size class; other rows say once, few or many, or leave the size out.

clone_size: -
v_call: TRBV7-9
d_call: -
j_call: TRBJ1-4
cdr3_nt: TGTGCCAGCAGCTATTCCGGGAGAAAACTGTTTTTT
cdr3_aa: CASSYSGRKLFF

clone_size: -
v_call: TRBV13
d_call: -
j_call: TRBJ1-1
cdr3_nt: TGTGCCAGCAGCTTAGCCTTCGAGAACACTGAAGCTTTCTTT
cdr3_aa: CASSLAFENTEAFF

clone_size: -
v_call: TRBV19
d_call: TRBD1
j_call: TRBJ2-7
cdr3_nt: TGTGCCAGTAGTACCCCCGACAGGGTCTACGAGCAGTACTTC
cdr3_aa: CASSTPDRVYEQYF

clone_size: -
v_call: TRBV9
d_call: -
j_call: TRBJ2-1
cdr3_nt: TGTGCCAGCAGCGTCTCCGGGACTGTAGATGAGCAGTTCTTC
cdr3_aa: CASSVSGTVDEQFF

clone_size: -
v_call: TRBV19
d_call: -
j_call: TRBJ2-1
cdr3_nt: TGTGCCAGTAGTTCGATGGAGGCGGGGGAGCAGTTCTTC
cdr3_aa: CASSSMEAGEQFF

clone_size: -
v_call: TRBV28
d_call: -
j_call: TRBJ2-7
cdr3_nt: TGTGCCAGCAGTTTGACGGGCGGGACCAACGAGCAGTACTTC
cdr3_aa: CASSLTGGTNEQYF

clone_size: -
v_call: TRBV7-9
d_call: TRBD2
j_call: TRBJ2-1
cdr3_nt: TGTGCCAGCAGCGGACTAGCGGGAGTCTTTGATGAGCAGTTCTTC
cdr3_aa: CASSGLAGVFDEQFF

clone_size: -
v_call: TRBV7-8
d_call: -
j_call: TRBJ2-2
cdr3_nt: TGTGCCAGCAGCTTGTCGTACGCGAACACCGGGGAGCTGTTTTTT
cdr3_aa: CASSLSYANTGELFF

clone_size: -
v_call: TRBV6-5
d_call: -
j_call: TRBJ1-2
cdr3_nt: TGTGCCAGCAGTTACTCGAATAGGGGGTACTATGGCTACACCTTC
cdr3_aa: CASSYSNRGYYGYTF

clone_size: once
v_call: TRBV9
d_call: -
j_call: TRBJ2-3
cdr3_nt: TGTGCCAGCAGCGTGGTCAGCGCAGATACGCAGTATTTT
cdr3_aa: CASSVVSADTQYF

clone_size: once
v_call: TRBV7-2
d_call: -
j_call: TRBJ1-5
cdr3_nt: TGTGCCAGCAGCTACGGACACCTTAGCAATCAGCCCCAGCATTTT
cdr3_aa: CASSYGHLSNQPQHF

clone_size: -
v_call: TRBV5-6
d_call: TRBD2
j_call: TRBJ2-7
cdr3_nt: TGTGCCAGCAGCCCCGGGGGGGCCGGCGAGCAGTACTTC
cdr3_aa: CASSPGGAGEQYF

clone_size: once
v_call: TRBV30
d_call: -
j_call: TRBJ1-1
cdr3_nt: TGTGCCTGGACCGGGCGGGAGGGGACTGAAGCTTTCTTT
cdr3_aa: CAWTGREGTEAFF

clone_size: once
v_call: TRBV30
d_call: TRBD2
j_call: TRBJ2-3
cdr3_nt: TGTGCCTGGAGTGCAGGACTAGCGGGAGGGCCGGGAGATACGCAGTATTTT
cdr3_aa: CAWSAGLAGGPGDTQYF

clone_size: -
v_call: TRBV6-5
d_call: -
j_call: TRBJ2-1
cdr3_nt: TGTGCCAGCAGTTACTCGATATCCGGCTATGAGCAGTTCTTC
cdr3_aa: CASSYSISGYEQFF

clone_size: -
v_call: TRBV2
d_call: TRBD2
j_call: TRBJ2-5
cdr3_nt: TGTGCCAGCAGCAGACTAGCGGGAGGAGAGACCCAGTACTTC
cdr3_aa: CASSRLAGGETQYF

clone_size: -
v_call: TRBV5-6
d_call: -
j_call: TRBJ2-1
cdr3_nt: TGTGCCAGCAGCCTTCTTAATGAGCAGTTCTTC
cdr3_aa: CASSLLNEQFF

clone_size: -
v_call: TRBV5-5
d_call: TRBD1
j_call: TRBJ1-2
cdr3_nt: TGTGCCAGCAGCTTGGACCTCCCAACAGGGGCGGTAAACTATGGCTACACCTTC
cdr3_aa: CASSLDLPTGAVNYGYTF

clone_size: -
v_call: TRBV28
d_call: TRBD1
j_call: TRBJ2-3
cdr3_nt: TGTGCCAGCAGACCCCTCGGACAGGGGGTGAAAAGCACAGATACGCAGTATTTT
cdr3_aa: CASRPLGQGVKSTDTQYF

clone_size: -
v_call: TRBV28
d_call: TRBD2
j_call: TRBJ2-1
cdr3_nt: TGTGCCAGCAGTTTAGGGTGGGGACTAGGGGCGAATGAGCAGTTCTTC
cdr3_aa: CASSLGWGLGANEQFF

clone_size: -
v_call: TRBV29-1
d_call: -
j_call: TRBJ2-7
cdr3_nt: TGCAGCGTTGCTGTGGGCCACGAGCAGTACTTC
cdr3_aa: CSVAVGHEQYF

clone_size: few
v_call: TRBV4-1
d_call: -
j_call: TRBJ1-1
cdr3_nt: TGCGCCAGCAGCCAAGGGGTACTGAACACTGAAGCTTTCTTT
cdr3_aa: CASSQGVLNTEAFF

clone_size: -
v_call: TRBV19
d_call: TRBD1
j_call: TRBJ2-7
cdr3_nt: TGTGCCAGTAGTATAAGTGAGGGGACAGGGCACCCCTACGAGCAGTACTTC
cdr3_aa: CASSISEGTGHPYEQYF

clone_size: -
v_call: TRBV28
d_call: TRBD2
j_call: TRBJ2-1
cdr3_nt: TGTGCCAGCACTCTAGCGGGAGGCTTCGGTGAGCAGTTCTTC
cdr3_aa: CASTLAGGFGEQFF

clone_size: once
v_call: TRBV7-9
d_call: TRBD2
j_call: TRBJ2-1
cdr3_nt: TGTGCCAGCAACTACCTAGCGGGAGGGCCCAATGAGCAGTTCTTC
cdr3_aa: CASNYLAGGPNEQFF

clone_size: -
v_call: TRBV28
d_call: -
j_call: TRBJ1-4
cdr3_nt: TGTGCCAGCACCCAGTCTCCGGCAGTCGTAAATGAAAAACTGTTTTTT
cdr3_aa: CASTQSPAVVNEKLFF

clone_size: once
v_call: TRBV11-2
d_call: TRBD2
j_call: TRBJ2-7
cdr3_nt: TGTGCCAGCAGCTTAGAGGAGGCGGGAGGGACTAACCCCTACGAGCAGTACTTC
cdr3_aa: CASSLEEAGGTNPYEQYF

clone_size: once
v_call: TRBV5-4
d_call: -
j_call: TRBJ2-5
cdr3_nt: TGTGCCAGCAGCGCGGAGGGCGCGGAGACCCAGTACTTC
cdr3_aa: CASSAEGAETQYF

clone_size: -
v_call: TRBV28
d_call: -
j_call: TRBJ1-4
cdr3_nt: TGTGCCAGCACGACCGGGGGGAACGATAATGAAAAACTGTTTTTT
cdr3_aa: CASTTGGNDNEKLFF

clone_size: -
v_call: TRBV7-9
d_call: -
j_call: TRBJ2-1
cdr3_nt: TGTGCCAGCAGCCCTCCCCTGTGGCGCGCCGCTAGTCTCCATGAGCAGTTCTTC
cdr3_aa: CASSPPLWRAASLHEQFF